The T cell receptor (beta chain) described here comes from a study of shared clonotypes between healthy human individuals. Study-level background: The study drew on a couple of women and a few men aged 18 to 49 as donors. Broader study findings: Specimens sampled were limited to blood, with tissue repertoires likely differing.

A remark on this clone: Its antigen remains unknown.

The germline gives CDR1 SGHAT, CDR2 FQNNGV. The CDR3 totals 14 residues. V shed 1 base, J shed 4 bases, and the junction held 1 base outside the gene matches. Sequencing was performed with immunoSEQ multiplex PCR; in TCRdb, only in-frame clones are kept and a portion is missing. This sample has 2.3 million or so clones, with over 90% found just once. The TCR sequence derives from a young man in good health. Some clones in this sample may be carry-over from other donors' samples. The J gene is TRBJ1-3, the V gene TRBV11-2; TRBD1 aligns across 7 bases. Sequencing was performed on naive CD4+ T cells from PBMCs. Subset described: CD45RA+ positively selected. The CDR3 DNA reads TGTGCCAGCAGCTTAGTGGGACAGGGAAACACCATATATTTT. It codes for CASSLVGQGNTIYF.